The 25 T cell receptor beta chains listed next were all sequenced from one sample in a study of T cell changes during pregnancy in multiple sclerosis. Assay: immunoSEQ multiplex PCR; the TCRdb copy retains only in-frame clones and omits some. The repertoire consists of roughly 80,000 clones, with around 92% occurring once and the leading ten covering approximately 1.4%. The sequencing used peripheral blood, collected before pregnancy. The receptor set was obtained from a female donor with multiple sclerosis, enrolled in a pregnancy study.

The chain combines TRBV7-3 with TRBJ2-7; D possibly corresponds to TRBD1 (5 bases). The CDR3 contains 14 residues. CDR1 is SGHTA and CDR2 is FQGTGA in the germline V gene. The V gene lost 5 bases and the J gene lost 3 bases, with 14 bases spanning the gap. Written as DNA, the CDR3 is TGTGCCAGCAGCCCGCTGGGGCAAAGCTACGAGCAGTACTTC. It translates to CASSPLGQSYEQYF.

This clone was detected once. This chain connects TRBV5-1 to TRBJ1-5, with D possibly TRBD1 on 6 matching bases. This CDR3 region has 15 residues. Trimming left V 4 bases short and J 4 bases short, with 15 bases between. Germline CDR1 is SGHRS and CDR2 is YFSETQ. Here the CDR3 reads CASSKTTGGNQPQHF. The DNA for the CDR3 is TGCGCCAGCAGCAAAACGACAGGTGGGAATCAGCCCCAGCATTTT.

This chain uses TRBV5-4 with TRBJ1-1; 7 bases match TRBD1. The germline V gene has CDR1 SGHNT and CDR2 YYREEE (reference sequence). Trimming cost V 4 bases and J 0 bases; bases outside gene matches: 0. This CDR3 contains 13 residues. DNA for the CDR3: TGTGCCAGCAGCGACAGGGTGAACACTGAAGCTTTCTTT. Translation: CASSDRVNTEAFF.

This chain's CDR3 is CASSIDLEGQPQHF. The CDR3 DNA reads as TGTGCCAGTAGTATAGATCTAGAGGGTCAGCCCCAGCATTTT. V is TRBV19 and J is TRBJ1-5; D is unclear. This CDR3 region has 14 residues. Trimming removed 0 bases from V and 6 bases from J, with 9 bases in between. The germline V gene has CDR1 LNHDA and CDR2 SQIVND (reference sequence).

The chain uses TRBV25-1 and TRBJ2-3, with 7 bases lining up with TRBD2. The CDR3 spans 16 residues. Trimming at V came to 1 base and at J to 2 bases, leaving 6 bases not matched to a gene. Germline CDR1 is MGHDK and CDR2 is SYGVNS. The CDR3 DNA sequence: TGTGCCAGCAGTGAATCCTCGGGGGGAATCACAGATACGCAGTATTTT. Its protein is CASSESSGGITDTQYF.

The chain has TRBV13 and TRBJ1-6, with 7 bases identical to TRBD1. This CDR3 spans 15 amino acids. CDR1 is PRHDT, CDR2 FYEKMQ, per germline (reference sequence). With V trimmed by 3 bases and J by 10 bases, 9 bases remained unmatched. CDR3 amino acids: CASSLSSGGGSPLHF. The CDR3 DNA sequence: TGTGCCAGCAGCTTGAGTTCAGGGGGTGGATCACCCCTCCACTTT.

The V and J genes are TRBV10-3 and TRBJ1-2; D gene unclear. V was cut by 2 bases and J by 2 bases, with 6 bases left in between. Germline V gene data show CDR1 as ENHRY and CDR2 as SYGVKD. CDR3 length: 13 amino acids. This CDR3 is CAISEVQNYGYTF. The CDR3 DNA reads TGTGCCATCAGTGAGGTACAAAACTATGGCTACACCTTC.

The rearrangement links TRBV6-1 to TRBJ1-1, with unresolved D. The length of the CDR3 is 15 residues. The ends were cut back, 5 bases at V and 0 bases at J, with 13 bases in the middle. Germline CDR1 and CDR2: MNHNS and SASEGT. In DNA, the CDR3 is TGTGCCAGCAGTATAGCACGGCGTTTGAACACTGAAGCTTTCTTT. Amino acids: CASSIARRLNTEAFF.

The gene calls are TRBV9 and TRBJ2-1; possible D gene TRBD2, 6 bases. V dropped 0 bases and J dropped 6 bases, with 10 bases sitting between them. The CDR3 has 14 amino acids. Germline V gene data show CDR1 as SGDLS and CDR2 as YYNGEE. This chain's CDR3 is CASSVGFGGNEQFF. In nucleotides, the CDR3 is TGTGCCAGCAGCGTAGGTTTCGGGGGCAATGAGCAGTTCTTC.

CDR3 region: CSARDIPEAFF. The CDR3 DNA reads as TGCAGTGCTAGGGACATCCCTGAAGCTTTCTTT. The V and J genes are TRBV20-1 and TRBJ1-1; tentatively, D is TRBD1 (5 bases). The CDR3 runs to 11 residues. V lost 3 bases, J lost 6 bases, and 8 bases lay in between. From germline, CDR1 is DFQATT and CDR2 SNEGSKA (reference sequence).

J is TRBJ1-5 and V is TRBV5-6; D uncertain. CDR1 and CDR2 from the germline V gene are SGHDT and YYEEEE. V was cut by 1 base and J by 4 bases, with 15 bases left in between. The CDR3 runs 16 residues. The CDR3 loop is CASSLLLDSGNQPQHF. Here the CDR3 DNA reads TGTGCCAGCAGCTTGTTATTGGACTCAGGAAATCAGCCCCAGCATTTT.

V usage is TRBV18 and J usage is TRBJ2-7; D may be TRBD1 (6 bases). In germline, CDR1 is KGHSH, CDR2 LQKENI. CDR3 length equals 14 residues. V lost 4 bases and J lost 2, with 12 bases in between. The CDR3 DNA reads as TGTGCCAGCTCACAAGAGGGGGTGACCTACGAGCAGTACTTC. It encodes CASSQEGVTYEQYF.

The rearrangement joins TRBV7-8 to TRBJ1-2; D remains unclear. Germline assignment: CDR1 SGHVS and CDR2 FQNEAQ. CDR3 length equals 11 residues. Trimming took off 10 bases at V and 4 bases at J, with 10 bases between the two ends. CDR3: CATNTAYGYTF. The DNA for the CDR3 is TGTGCCACCAACACAGCCTATGGCTACACCTTC. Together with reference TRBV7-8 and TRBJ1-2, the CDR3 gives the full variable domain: GAGVSQSPRYKVAKRGQDVALRCDPISGHVSLFWYQQALGQGPEFLTYFQNEAQLDKSGLPSDRFFAERPEGSVSTLKIQRTQQEDSAVYLCATNTAYGYTFGSGTRLTVV.

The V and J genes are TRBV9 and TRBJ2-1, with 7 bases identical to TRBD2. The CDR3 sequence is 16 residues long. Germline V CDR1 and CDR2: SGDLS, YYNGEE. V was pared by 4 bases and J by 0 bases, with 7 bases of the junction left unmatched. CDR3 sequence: CASSQGAGSSYNEQFF. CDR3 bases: TGTGCCAGCAGCCAGGGAGCGGGGAGCTCCTACAATGAGCAGTTCTTC.

CDR3 coding DNA: TGTGCCATCAGTGATTCGGACAGTGGTACTGAAGCTTTCTTT. The encoded protein is CAISDSDSGTEAFF. V usage is TRBV10-3 and J usage is TRBJ1-1, with a tentative D call TRBD1 (6 bases). The CDR3 runs to 14 residues. V dropped 3 bases and J dropped 5 bases, with 13 bases sitting between them. The germline V gene encodes CDR1 ENHRY and CDR2 SYGVKD.

CDR3 region: CASSQDSGQGNQPQHF. CDR3 bases: TGTGCCAGCAGCCAAGATTCCGGACAGGGCAATCAGCCCCAGCATTTT. This chain connects TRBV4-2 to TRBJ1-5; 7 bases map to TRBD1. In germline, CDR1 is LGHNA, CDR2 YNFKEQ. This CDR3 has 16 residues. The junction had 4 bases not matched to a gene; V was cut back by 0 bases and J by 2 bases.

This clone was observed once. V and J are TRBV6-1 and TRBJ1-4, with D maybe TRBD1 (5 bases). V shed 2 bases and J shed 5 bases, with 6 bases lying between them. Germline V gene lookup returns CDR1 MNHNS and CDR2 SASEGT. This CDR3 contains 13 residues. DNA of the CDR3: TGTGCCAGCAGTGAATCAGGGAATGAAAAACTGTTTTTT. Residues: CASSESGNEKLFF.

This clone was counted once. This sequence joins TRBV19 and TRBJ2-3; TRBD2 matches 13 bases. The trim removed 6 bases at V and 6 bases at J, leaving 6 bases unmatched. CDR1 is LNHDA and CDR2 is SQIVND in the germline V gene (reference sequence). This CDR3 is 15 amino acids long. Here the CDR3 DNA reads TGTGCCAGTAGAAAGACTAGCGGGGGGACCGATACGCAGTATTTT. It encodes CASRKTSGGTDTQYF.

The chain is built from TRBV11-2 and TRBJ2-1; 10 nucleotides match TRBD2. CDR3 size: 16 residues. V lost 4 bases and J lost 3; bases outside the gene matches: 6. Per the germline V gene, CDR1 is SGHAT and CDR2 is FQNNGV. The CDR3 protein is CASSWAASGGYNEQFF. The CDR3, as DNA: TGTGCCAGCAGCTGGGCGGCTAGCGGGGGCTACAATGAGCAGTTCTTC. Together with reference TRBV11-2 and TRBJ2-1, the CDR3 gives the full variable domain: EAGVAQSPRYKIIEKRQSVAFWCNPISGHATLYWYQQILGQGPKLLIQFQNNGVVDDSQLPKDRFSAERLKGVDSTLKIQPAKLEDSAVYLCASSWAASGGYNEQFFGPGTRLTVL.

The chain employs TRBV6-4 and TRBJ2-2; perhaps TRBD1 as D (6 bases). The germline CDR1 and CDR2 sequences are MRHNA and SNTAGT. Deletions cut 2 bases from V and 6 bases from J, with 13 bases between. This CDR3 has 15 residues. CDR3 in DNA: TGTGCCAGCAGTGACGGCAGGGGAAGATCCGGGGAGCTGTTTTTT. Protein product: CASSDGRGRSGELFF.

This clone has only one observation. CDR3 nucleotides: TGTGCCAGCAGTTTTGGTAGCGCTAGCTCCTACAATGAGCAGTTCTTC. Amino acid sequence: CASSFGSASSYNEQFF. This chain links TRBV27 with TRBJ2-1, with a weak D call TRBD2 (5 bases). This CDR3 is built from 16 residues. Trimming left V 3 bases short and J 0 bases short, with 12 bases between. CDR1 MNHEY and CDR2 SMNVEV come from the germline V gene (reference sequence).

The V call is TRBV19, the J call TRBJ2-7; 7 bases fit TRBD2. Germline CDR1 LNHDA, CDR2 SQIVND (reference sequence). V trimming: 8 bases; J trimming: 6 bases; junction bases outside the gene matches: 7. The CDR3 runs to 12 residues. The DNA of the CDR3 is TGTGCCAGTGCGACTAGCAAGGCCGAGCAGTACTTC. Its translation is CASATSKAEQYF.

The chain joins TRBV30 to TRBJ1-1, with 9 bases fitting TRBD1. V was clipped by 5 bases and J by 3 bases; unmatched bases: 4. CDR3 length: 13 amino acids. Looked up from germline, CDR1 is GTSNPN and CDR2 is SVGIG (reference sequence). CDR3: CAWAGTGYTEAFF. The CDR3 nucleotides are TGTGCCTGGGCCGGGACAGGGTACACTGAAGCTTTCTTT.

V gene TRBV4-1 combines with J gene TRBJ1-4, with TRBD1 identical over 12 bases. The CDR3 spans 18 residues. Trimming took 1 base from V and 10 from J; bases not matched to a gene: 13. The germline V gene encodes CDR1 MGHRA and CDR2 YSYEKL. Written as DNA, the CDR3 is TGCGCCAGCAGCCAAGGCTCTCTAATGGGACAGGGGGCGATAAAACTGTTTTTT. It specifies CASSQGSLMGQGAIKLFF.

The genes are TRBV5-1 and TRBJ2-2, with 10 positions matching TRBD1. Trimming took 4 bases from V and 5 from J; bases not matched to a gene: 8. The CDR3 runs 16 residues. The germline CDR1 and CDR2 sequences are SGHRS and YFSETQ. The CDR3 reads CASSKRTGGETGELFF. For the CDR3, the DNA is TGCGCCAGCAGCAAGAGGACAGGGGGTGAAACCGGGGAGCTGTTTTTT.